The following is a T cell receptor (beta chain) sequence with its context. Its antigen is unknown. Qualities for individual bases were not recorded, and no much larger clone is one base off. Libraries came from the immunoSEQ multiplex PCR assay. RNA was extracted from all samples and reverse transcribed into cDNA, which served as template for TCR sequencing. SuperScript III was used for first-strand cDNA synthesis, primed with a 2:1 mix of oligo-dT and random hexamers. A synthetic immune receptor repertoire was used to gauge amplification bias, and whatever bias remained was removed computationally. As for the authors' bioinformatics: Raw reads were preprocessed to remove errors, and CDR3 was defined according to IMGT conventions as the region from the conserved cysteine to phenylalanine. To get clonality, Shannon entropy was normalized by log2 of the number of productive unique TCRs and the result was subtracted from 1. Scalp TCRbeta sequences were cross-referenced with sorted blood CD4 and CD8 repertoires so that the CD4 or CD8 identity of scalp clones could be inferred. TCRdb holds this immuneACCESS table with in-frame rearrangements only. Some clones are missing; in checked studies, unresolved V genes explain under half, and the rest has no known cause. V, J and clone size derive from that table, while D and trimming were established from the DNA sequence. Recorded for this sample are 95,000 to 100,000 clones; more than 55% of them occurred a single time. In total, the top ten clones hold 15% to 18% of the sample.

This sample was included in a study of CD8+ T cells in alopecia areata (dated by TCRdb to between 2017 and 2018). Background for the entire study: The treated patients, all with moderate-to-severe alopecia areata, were enrolled in an open-label pilot trial of oral tofacitinib given at 5 to 10 mg twice daily. Patients stayed on tofacitinib for 6 to 18 months and then had 6 months of follow-up off drug so that delayed response and recurrence could be assessed. For the treated patients, the SALT score, which quantifies what percentage of scalp surface area is affected, served as the measure of disease severity. In both human patients and the C3H/HeJ mouse model, the study applied high-throughput TCRbeta sequencing to look at T cell clonal expansion in alopecia areata. On the human side, TCRbeta sequencing was run on scalp tissue and on sorted CD4+ and CD8+ peripheral blood T cells from healthy controls and from alopecia areata patients with either patchy or totalis/universalis disease. Tofacitinib-treated patients had biopsies at baseline and at 4 and 24 weeks of treatment, with a later scalp biopsy in several patients. Clonality in the scalp was compared among normal scalp (n=4), patchy alopecia areata scalp (n=8), and alopecia totalis/universalis scalp (n=8). The RNA source kit depended on sample type: the PAXgene miRNA kit for fixed scalp, the miRNeasy kit for PBMCs, and the RNeasy kit for mouse skin. immunoSEQ multiplex PCR using 35 Vbeta forward primers and 13 Jbeta reverse primers was used to amplify TCRbeta CDR3 regions.

Here is what the overall study found, with its caveats: Tofacitinib significantly decreased scalp clonality and the number of expanded CD8+ clones among the top 100 scalp clones. Resident alphabeta T cells in normal human skin are also sequenced, complicating scalp TCR repertoire analysis, unlike mouse skin dominated by gammadelta T cells. Compared with normal scalp, lesional scalp had higher clonality and more expanded CD8+ clones, particularly in alopecia totalis/universalis, a pattern that suggests antigenic drive. Because the treated cohort was small and had only one nonresponder, larger studies are needed to examine links between baseline CD8+ expansion and response. Shared TCR sequences between patients were less evident than in mice, which may be partly attributable to HLA diversity in the patient population. During tofacitinib treatment, many expanded lesional clones stuck around in both scalp and blood, and this persistence may partly explain why relapse happens after treatment is stopped.

V sheds 6 bases and J sheds 2 bases, leaving 2 bases between their ends. The CDR3 holds 10 amino acids from the cysteine to the phenylalanine. The sequence is cut down to CDR3 DNA, 30 bases in frame from base 1. Via the germline V gene, CDR1 is MNHEY and CDR2 SVGAGI. Sample time point, as interpreted from the label and publication: around 4 weeks on oral tofacitinib. According to the study, the label for this sample's treatment or condition signals: oral pan-JAK inhibitor, 5-10 mg twice daily. Lesional scalp punch biopsies and peripheral blood were collected from alopecia areata patients. PBMCs were isolated by density centrifugation and stained for CD3, CD4 and CD8, after which CD4+ and CD8+ T cells were sorted on a FACSAria.

The clonotype was recovered from a human donor with alopecia areata. Sequencing used CD8+ T cells sorted from blood, obtained at week 4, from a patient treated with tofacitinib. Recombination joined TRBV6-5 with TRBJ2-7; the D gene is not confidently resolved. The bases are TGTGCCAGCAGGCCCTACGAGCAGTACTTC. This gives the protein CASRPYEQYF.